The rows below give T cell receptor beta chains drawn from one sample of a study of cytomegalovirus exposure and HLA in healthy donors. Data came from immunoSEQ multiplex PCR; TCRdb stores just in-frame clones and leaves some out. The table records around 76,000 clones, about 81% of them present only once. Sequencing input: PBMCs. These receptors came from a woman between 35 and 50 years old in good health and CMV-seropositive. CDR3s leave out the opening cysteine and the closing phenylalanine or tryptophan. Expanded clones are given a class, and other clones once, few, many or no size at all.

clone size: -
V gene: TRBV7-6
CDR3 protein: ASSLGTALDTGELF

clone size: -
V gene: TRBV11-3
CDR3 protein: ASSQAEDTQY

clone size: -
V gene: TRBV6-5
CDR3 protein: ASSYSQDGGLYEQY

clone size: -
V gene: TRBV9
CDR3 protein: ASSPRPGTYEQY

clone size: -
V gene: TRBV19
CDR3 protein: ASSLPGQGPRPYEQY

clone size: once
V gene: TRBV6-5
CDR3 protein: ASSPTWRASDGYT

clone size: -
V gene: TRBV6-1
CDR3 protein: ASSDPRQGDGEKLF

clone size: -
V gene: TRBV6-5
CDR3 protein: ASLPTGSQETQY

clone size: -
V gene: TRBV28
CDR3 protein: ATTPPDSYGYT

clone size: -
V gene: TRBV13
CDR3 protein: ASSFSGGPYEQY

clone size: -
V gene: TRBV19
CDR3 protein: ASSNRGGWKNTEAF

clone size: -
V gene: TRBV10-3
CDR3 protein: ATHNRLEEETQY

clone size: -
V gene: TRBV30
CDR3 protein: AWSATSGHNEQF

clone size: -
V gene: TRBV2
CDR3 protein: ASGTQGQPQH

clone size: -
V gene: TRBV5-1
CDR3 protein: ASSLAQVSGNTIY

clone size: few
V gene: TRBV7-2
CDR3 protein: ASSLVSDRANSPLH

clone size: few
V gene: TRBV9
CDR3 protein: ASSTPRTGSPLH

clone size: -
V gene: TRBV4-2
CDR3 protein: ASSQDRGRIYNEQF

clone size: -
V gene: TRBV30
CDR3 protein: AWSQARDQETQY

clone size: once
V gene: TRBV27
CDR3 protein: ASSLSPQGSRGYT

clone size: few
V gene: TRBV28
CDR3 protein: ASQKKLQETQY

clone size: few
V gene: TRBV27
CDR3 protein: ASRQGSDGYGYT

clone size: once
V gene: TRBV5-4
CDR3 protein: ASSPTQAYEQY

clone size: -
V gene: TRBV2
CDR3 protein: ASSKQGNSPLH

clone size: -
V gene: TRBV28
CDR3 protein: ASTTRGTDTQY

clone size: -
V gene: TRBV4-3
CDR3 protein: ASSQMSGVAHNEQF

clone size: -
V gene: TRBV2
CDR3 protein: ASSGQGVSNQPQH

clone size: -
V gene: TRBV5-6
CDR3 protein: ASSGTGAYEQY

clone size: -
V gene: TRBV18
CDR3 protein: ASSPMGQDQPQH

clone size: once
V gene: TRBV6-6
CDR3 protein: ASRPRQGDSNSPLH

clone size: -
V gene: TRBV5-1
CDR3 protein: ASSGRTGGDTQY

clone size: -
V gene: TRBV6-6
CDR3 protein: ASSAPGHSYEQY

clone size: -
V gene: TRBV18
CDR3 protein: ASSSGQADYGYT

clone size: -
V gene: TRBV7-2
CDR3 protein: ASSLSTGENYGYT

clone size: -
V gene: TRBV9
CDR3 protein: ASSVGPDYGYT

clone size: -
V gene: TRBV7-2
CDR3 protein: ASSFTTGTQY

clone size: -
V gene: TRBV7-2
CDR3 protein: ASSTRLGTDTQY

clone size: -
V gene: TRBV27
CDR3 protein: ASSFTSDTQY

clone size: -
V gene: TRBV13
CDR3 protein: ASSLPSGGGAYNEQF

clone size: -
V gene: TRBV5-6
CDR3 protein: ASSWKDRLLYGYT

clone size: once
V gene: TRBV30
CDR3 protein: AWSPDYYSGNTIY

clone size: -
V gene: TRBV5-4
CDR3 protein: ASSLAGLRVLETQY

clone size: -
V gene: TRBV9
CDR3 protein: ASSVGDRGLPSGYT

clone size: -
V gene: TRBV9
CDR3 protein: ASSAQGGEQTQY

clone size: -
V gene: TRBV5-1
CDR3 protein: ASSLGSGGEETQY

clone size: -
V gene: TRBV9
CDR3 protein: ASSTMLQGSEAF